This paragraph reports one T cell receptor beta chain. Its antigen is still unknown. This sample is part of a study of OX40 agonist ivuxolimab in advanced cancers. Study details: It was ivuxolimab, an agonistic anti-OX40 (CD134) antibody, that patients were treated with. Three patients had partial responses: one hepatocellular carcinoma, two cutaneous melanoma. Study results and caveats: Partial responders at 0.1-3.0 mg/kg showed near-lowest clonal expansion. Some of the nonresponding patients also showed low levels of normalized T-cell clonal expansion.

Clones were read by immunoSEQ multiplex PCR, and TCRdb kept only the in-frame ones, dropping some. The sample records about 74,000 clones, under 90% being singletons. CDR3 length: 15 residues. Germline values: CDR1 MNHEY, CDR2 SMNVEV (reference sequence). V lost 6 bases, J lost 2 bases, and 1 base stayed unmatched. The genes are TRBV27 and TRBJ2-6; TRBD1 matches at 10 bases. This TCR was sampled from an adult with an advanced solid tumor such as melanoma, head and neck, liver or kidney cancer. The source was CD4+ or CD8+ T cells sorted from blood, collected in a trial of the OX40 agonist ivuxolimab. The DNA for the CDR3 is TGTGCCAGCAGGACAGGGGGCGCTGGGGCCAACGTCCTGACTTTC. Encoded protein: CASRTGGAGANVLTF.